The rows below give T cell receptor beta chains drawn from one sample of a study of early T cells in non-severe SARS-CoV-2 infection. MiXCR was run by TCRdb on the 5' RACE reads, yielding one entry per CDR3 protein. The sample lists roughly 92,000 distinct CDR3 sequences; roughly 12% were seen once. This specimen was whole blood, taken at baseline. These receptors came from an adult who was a healthcare worker with PCR-confirmed SARS-CoV-2 infection or an uninfected control (not recorded which). CDR3s include the opening cysteine and the closing phenylalanine or tryptophan. A D gene is named only where the DNA matches it firmly. Only part of the rows carry a size: once, few, many, or a class if the clone is expanded.

j_call | d_call | v_call | clone_size | cdr3_aa | cdr3_nt
TRBJ1-1 | TRBD1 | TRBV6-1 | few | CASSGTGKKTEAFF | TGTGCCAGCAGTGGGACAGGGAAGAAGACTGAAGCTTTCTTT
TRBJ1-2 | TRBD1 | TRBV27 | . | CASRCTRDCRGKNGYTF | TGTGCCAGCAGATGCACCAGGGATTGCAGGGGGAAGAATGGCTACACCTTC
TRBJ2-3 | . | TRBV7-3 | . | CASSLKGGSPDTQYF | TGTGCCAGCAGCTTAAAGGGGGGCAGCCCAGATACGCAGTATTTT
TRBJ2-1 | TRBD2 | TRBV7-8 | few | CASSLGLAGAGNEQFF | TGTGCCAGCAGCTTAGGATTAGCGGGAGCGGGCAATGAGCAGTTCTTC
TRBJ1-1 | . | TRBV12-3/TRBV12-4 | many | CASSLRRDTEAFF | TGTGCCAGCAGTTTACGCAGGGACACTGAAGCTTTCTTT
TRBJ1-5 | . | TRBV5-6 | . | CASSLLGEQPQHF | TGTGCCAGCAGCTTGTTAGGGGAACAGCCCCAGCATTTT
TRBJ2-3 | TRBD2 | TRBV11-2 | few | CASSLPGTSGISQYF | TGTGCCAGCAGCTTACCCGGGACTAGCGGGATCTCGCAGTATTTT
TRBJ2-3 | . | TRBV7-2 | . | CASSFVSVGGGRDTQYF | TGTGCCAGCAGCTTCGTATCCGTGGGAGGTGGGAGAGATACGCAGTATTTT
TRBJ2-1 | . | TRBV7-6 | few | CASSLNAASSSYNEQFF | TGTGCCAGCAGCTTAAACGCGGCCTCGAGCTCCTACAATGAGCAGTTCTTC
TRBJ1-4 | . | TRBV6-5 | few | CASSYSSYNEKLFF | TGTGCCAGCAGTTACTCATCCTATAATGAAAAACTGTTTTTT
TRBJ1-5 | . | TRBV18 | . | CASSGPGENQPQHF | TGTGCCAGCTCGGGCCCGGGAGAGAATCAGCCCCAGCATTTT
TRBJ2-5 | . | TRBV20-1 | few | CSARDRRDTLGAQYF | TGCAGTGCTAGAGATAGGAGGGACACCCTCGGGGCCCAGTACTTC
TRBJ2-5 | . | TRBV6-5 | few | CASRYGETQYF | TGTGCCAGCAGATACGGAGAGACCCAGTACTTC
TRBJ1-5 | . | TRBV7-2 | . | CASSLGQGGQPQHF | TGTGCCAGCAGCTTGGGGCAGGGTGGTCAGCCCCAGCATTTT
TRBJ2-3 | . | TRBV18 | many | CASSPSITDTQYF | TGTGCCAGCTCACCATCGATCACAGATACGCAGTATTTT
TRBJ2-7 | TRBD2 | TRBV6-1 | . | CASSKGPLAGVYEQYF | TGTGCCAGCTCTAAGGGTCCACTAGCGGGGGTCTACGAGCAGTACTTC
TRBJ2-3 | . | TRBV29-1 | few | CSALSVNLDTQYF | TGCAGCGCCCTTTCGGTCAATTTGGATACGCAGTATTTT
TRBJ1-1 | TRBD1 | TRBV7-9 | . | CASSVDRDTEAFF | TGTGCCAGCAGCGTAGACAGGGACACTGAAGCTTTCTTT
TRBJ1-4 | . | TRBV5-1 | many | CASSLVGSTNEKLFF | TGCGCCAGCAGCTTGGTGGGATCCACTAATGAAAAACTGTTTTTT
TRBJ1-6 | . | TRBV27 | many | CASKKPGYNSPLHF | TGTGCCAGCAAAAAACCGGGCTATAATTCACCCCTCCACTTT
TRBJ2-1 | . | TRBV19 | few | CASSVKRRLGLHEQFF | TGTGCCAGTAGTGTAAAACGAAGGCTGGGACTCCATGAGCAGTTCTTC
TRBJ1-6 | . | TRBV30 | few | CAWSPLGTGDYNSPLHF | TGTGCCTGGAGTCCACTCGGTACGGGGGATTATAATTCACCCCTCCACTTT
TRBJ2-7 | TRBD1 | TRBV12-3/TRBV12-4 | . | CASSPRDSEQYF | TGTGCCAGCAGTCCCCGGGACAGCGAGCAGTACTTC
TRBJ2-7 | . | TRBV3-1 | few | CASRRGTASYEQYF | TGTGCCAGCCGAAGGGGGACTGCATCCTACGAGCAGTACTTC
TRBJ2-1 | . | TRBV20-1 | . | CSARVQRNEQFF | TGCAGTGCTAGAGTGCAACGGAATGAGCAGTTCTTC
TRBJ2-7 | TRBD2 | TRBV12-3/TRBV12-4 | many | CASSLALGTSGRFTYEQYF | TGTGCCAGCAGTTTAGCGCTCGGGACTAGCGGGAGGTTCACCTACGAGCAGTACTTC
TRBJ2-4 | . | TRBV20-1 | . | CSARFGDRNIQYF | TGCAGTGCTAGATTCGGGGATAGAAACATTCAGTACTTC
TRBJ2-1 | . | TRBV19 | . | CASSISSYNEQFF | TGTGCCAGTAGTATCTCCTCCTACAATGAGCAGTTCTTC
TRBJ2-1 | . | TRBV9 | few | CASSVVSGANEQFF | TGTGCCAGCAGCGTAGTGTCAGGGGCGAATGAGCAGTTCTTC
TRBJ1-2 | . | TRBV3-1 | many | CASSQGWEGGYTF | TGTGCCAGCAGCCAAGGCTGGGAGGGTGGCTACACCTTC
TRBJ1-2 | TRBD1 | TRBV6-6 | few | CASTIGQGRNGYTF | TGTGCCAGCACCATCGGACAGGGCAGGAATGGCTACACCTTC
TRBJ2-4 | . | TRBV5-1 | . | CASSLGGMRNIQYF | TGCGCCAGCAGCTTGGGAGGGATGCGGAACATTCAGTACTTC
TRBJ1-2 | TRBD1 | TRBV5-1 | . | CASSWADRGNGYTF | TGCGCCAGCAGCTGGGCGGACAGGGGGAACGGCTACACCTTC
TRBJ2-2 | TRBD2 | TRBV7-2 | few | CASSSPNLAGVLAGELFF | TGTGCCAGCAGCTCGCCAAACCTAGCGGGAGTTTTGGCCGGGGAGCTGTTTTTT
TRBJ2-1 | . | TRBV28 | many | CASSRTTDEQFF | TGTGCCAGCAGCCGGACCACGGATGAGCAGTTCTTC
TRBJ2-5 | TRBD1 | TRBV5-4 | . | CASSSTGVQETQYF | TGTGCCAGCAGCTCGACAGGGGTCCAAGAGACCCAGTACTTC
TRBJ2-6 | . | TRBV24-1 | few | CATSDAYDRSGANVLTF | TGTGCCACCAGTGATGCCTATGACCGCTCTGGGGCCAACGTCCTGACTTTC
TRBJ1-1 | TRBD1 | TRBV20-1 | many | CSATRTQGAEAFF | TGCAGTGCTACCAGGACGCAGGGGGCTGAAGCTTTCTTT
TRBJ2-1 | . | TRBV5-6 | few | CASSLGELRRGGVEQFF | TGTGCCAGCAGCTTGGGGGAATTGCGGCGGGGAGGCGTTGAGCAGTTCTTC
TRBJ2-1 | . | TRBV12-3/TRBV12-4 | few | CASSSLQAYNEQFF | TGTGCCAGCAGTTCCCTGCAGGCCTACAATGAGCAGTTCTTC
TRBJ2-1 | . | TRBV28 | . | CASSLQGLRQFF | TGTGCCAGCAGTTTGCAGGGCCTGAGGCAGTTCTTC
TRBJ2-3 | . | TRBV6-5 | . | CASNPHGPKDTQYF | TGTGCCAGCAATCCGCACGGGCCGAAAGATACGCAGTATTTT
TRBJ1-3 | . | TRBV12-3/TRBV12-4 | few | CASRPPGNTIYF | TGTGCCAGCAGACCCCCAGGAAACACCATATATTTT
TRBJ2-3 | . | TRBV19 | few | CASSGTGTPSRDTQYF | TGTGCCAGTAGTGGGACCGGAACCCCATCCCGAGATACGCAGTATTTT
TRBJ2-2 | . | TRBV30 | . | CAWMTGDTGELFF | TGTGCCTGGATGACGGGAGACACCGGGGAGCTGTTTTTT
TRBJ2-4 | TRBD2 | TRBV2 | . | CASTGTSGAKNIQYF | TGTGCCAGCACCGGGACTAGCGGAGCCAAAAACATTCAGTACTTC